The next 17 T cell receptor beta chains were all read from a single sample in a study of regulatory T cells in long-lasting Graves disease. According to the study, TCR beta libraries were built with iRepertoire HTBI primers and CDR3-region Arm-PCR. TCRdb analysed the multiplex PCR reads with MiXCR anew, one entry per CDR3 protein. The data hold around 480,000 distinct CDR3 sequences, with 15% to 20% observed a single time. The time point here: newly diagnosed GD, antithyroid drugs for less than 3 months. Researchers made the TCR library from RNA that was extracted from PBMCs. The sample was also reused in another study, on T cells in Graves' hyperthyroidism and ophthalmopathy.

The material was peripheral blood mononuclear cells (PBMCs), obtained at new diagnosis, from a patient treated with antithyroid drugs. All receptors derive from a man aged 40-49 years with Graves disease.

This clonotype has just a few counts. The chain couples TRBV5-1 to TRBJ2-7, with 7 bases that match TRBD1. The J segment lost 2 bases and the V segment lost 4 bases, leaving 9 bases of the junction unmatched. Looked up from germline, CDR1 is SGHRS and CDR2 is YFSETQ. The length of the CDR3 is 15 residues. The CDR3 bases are TGCGCCAGCAGCCAGGACAGGCAAGCCCCCTACGAGCAGTACTTC. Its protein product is CASSQDRQAPYEQYF.

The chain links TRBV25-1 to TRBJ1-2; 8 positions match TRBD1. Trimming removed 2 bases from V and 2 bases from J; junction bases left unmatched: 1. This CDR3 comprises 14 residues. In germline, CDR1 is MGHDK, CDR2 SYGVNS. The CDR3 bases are TGTGCCAGCAGTGAAAGGGACAGGAACTATGGCTACACCTTC. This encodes CASSERDRNYGYTF.

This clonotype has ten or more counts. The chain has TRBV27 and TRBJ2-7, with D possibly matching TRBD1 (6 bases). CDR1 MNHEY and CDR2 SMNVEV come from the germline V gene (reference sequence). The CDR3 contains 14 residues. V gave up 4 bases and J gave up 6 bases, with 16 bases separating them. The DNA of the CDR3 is TGTGCCAGCAGTTGGGACACAGGCTCGGCCGAGCAGTACTTC. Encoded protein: CASSWDTGSAEQYF.

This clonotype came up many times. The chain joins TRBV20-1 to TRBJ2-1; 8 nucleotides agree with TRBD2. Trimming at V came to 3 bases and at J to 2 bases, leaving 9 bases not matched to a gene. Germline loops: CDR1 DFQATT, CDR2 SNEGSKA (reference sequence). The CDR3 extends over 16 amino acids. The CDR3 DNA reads TGCAGTGCTAGGGGAACAACTAGCGGCACCTACAATGAGCAGTTCTTC. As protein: CSARGTTSGTYNEQFF.

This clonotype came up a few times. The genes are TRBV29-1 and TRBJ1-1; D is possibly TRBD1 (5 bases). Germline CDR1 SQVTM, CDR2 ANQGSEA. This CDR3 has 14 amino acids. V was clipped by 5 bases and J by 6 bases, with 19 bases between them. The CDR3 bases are TGCAGCGTTCAAGCTCGACTAGGGGACTCTGAAGCTTTCTTT. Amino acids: CSVQARLGDSEAFF.

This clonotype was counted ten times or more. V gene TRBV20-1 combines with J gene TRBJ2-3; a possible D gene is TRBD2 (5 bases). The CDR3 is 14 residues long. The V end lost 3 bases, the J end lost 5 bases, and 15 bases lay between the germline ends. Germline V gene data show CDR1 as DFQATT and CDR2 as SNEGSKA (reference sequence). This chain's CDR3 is CSARGLYGGDTQYF. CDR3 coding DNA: TGCAGTGCTAGGGGCTTATATGGAGGAGATACGCAGTATTTT.

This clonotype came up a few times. The CDR3 loop reads CASGSRVRQPQHF. The DNA of the CDR3 is TGTGCTAGTGGTTCCAGGGTGCGTCAGCCCCAGCATTTT. This chain joins TRBV12-5 and TRBJ1-5; D may be TRBD1 (5 bases). This CDR3 comprises 13 residues. The ends were cut back, 4 bases at V and 6 bases at J, with 10 bases in the middle. The V gene's germline CDR1 is LGHNT and CDR2 FRNRAP.

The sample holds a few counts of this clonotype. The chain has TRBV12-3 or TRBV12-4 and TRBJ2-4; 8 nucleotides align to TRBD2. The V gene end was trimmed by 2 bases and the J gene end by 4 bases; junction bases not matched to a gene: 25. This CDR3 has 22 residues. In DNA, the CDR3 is TGTGCCAGCAGTTTACTCGGATCGGCGGGAGGACCCCACCCGCTTTTAAAAAACATTCAGTACTTC. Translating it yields CASSLLGSAGGPHPLLKNIQYF.

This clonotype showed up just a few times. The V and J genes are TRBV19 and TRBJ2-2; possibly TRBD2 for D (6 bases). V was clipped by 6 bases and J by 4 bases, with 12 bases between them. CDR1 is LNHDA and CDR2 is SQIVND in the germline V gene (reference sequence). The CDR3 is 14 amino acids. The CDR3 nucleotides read TGTGCCAGTAGAAAGGTAGCGGCCACCGGGGAGCTGTTTTTT. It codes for CASRKVAATGELFF.

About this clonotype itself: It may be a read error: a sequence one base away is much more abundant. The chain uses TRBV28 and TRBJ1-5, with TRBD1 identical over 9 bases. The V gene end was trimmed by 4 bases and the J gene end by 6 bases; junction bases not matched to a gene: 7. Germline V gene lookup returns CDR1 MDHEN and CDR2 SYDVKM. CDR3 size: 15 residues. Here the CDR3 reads CASSSYRGQGQPQHF. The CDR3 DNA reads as TGTGCCAGCAGTTCCTACAGGGGGCAGGGTCAGCCCCAGCATTTT.

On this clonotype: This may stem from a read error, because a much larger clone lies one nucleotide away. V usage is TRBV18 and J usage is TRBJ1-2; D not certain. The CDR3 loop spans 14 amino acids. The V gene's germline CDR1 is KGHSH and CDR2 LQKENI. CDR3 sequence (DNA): TGTGCCAGCCCACCAGACGGAATTAACTATGGCTACACCTTC. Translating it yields CASPPDGINYGYTF.

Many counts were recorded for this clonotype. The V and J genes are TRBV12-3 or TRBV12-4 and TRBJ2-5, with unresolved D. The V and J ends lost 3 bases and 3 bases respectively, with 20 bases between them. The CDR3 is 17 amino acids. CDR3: CASSFEQRRRPKETQYF. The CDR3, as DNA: TGTGCCAGCAGTTTCGAGCAGCGCAGGCGGCCCAAAGAGACCCAGTACTTC.

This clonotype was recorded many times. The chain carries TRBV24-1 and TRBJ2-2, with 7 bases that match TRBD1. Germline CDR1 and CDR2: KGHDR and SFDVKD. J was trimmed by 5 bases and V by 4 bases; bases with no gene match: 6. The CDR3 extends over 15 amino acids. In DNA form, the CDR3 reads TGTGCCACCAGTGACACACAGGGGTCAACCGGGGAGCTGTTTTTT. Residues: CATSDTQGSTGELFF.

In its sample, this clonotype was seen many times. CDR3 in DNA: TGTGCCAGCAGTCGGACTAGCTGGACCGGGGAGCTGTTTTTT. This translates into CASSRTSWTGELFF. The V gene is TRBV12-3 or TRBV12-4, the J gene TRBJ2-2, with 8 bases that match TRBD2. J was trimmed by 5 bases and V by 5 bases; bases with no gene match: 4. The CDR3 runs to 14 residues.

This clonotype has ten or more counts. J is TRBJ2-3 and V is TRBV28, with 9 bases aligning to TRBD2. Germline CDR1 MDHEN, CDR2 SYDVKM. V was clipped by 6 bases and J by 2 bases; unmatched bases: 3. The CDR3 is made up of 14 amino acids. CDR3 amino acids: CASRRLADTDTQYF. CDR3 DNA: TGTGCCAGCAGACGACTAGCGGACACAGATACGCAGTATTTT.

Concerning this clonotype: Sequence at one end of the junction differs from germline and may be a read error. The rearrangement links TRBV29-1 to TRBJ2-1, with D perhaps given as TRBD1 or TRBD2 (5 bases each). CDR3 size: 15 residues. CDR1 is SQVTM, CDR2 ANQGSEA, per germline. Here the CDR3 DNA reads TGCAGCGTTGGGGCGCGGCTGAGGGACGACAATGAGCAGTCCTTC. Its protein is CSVGARLRDDNEQSF.

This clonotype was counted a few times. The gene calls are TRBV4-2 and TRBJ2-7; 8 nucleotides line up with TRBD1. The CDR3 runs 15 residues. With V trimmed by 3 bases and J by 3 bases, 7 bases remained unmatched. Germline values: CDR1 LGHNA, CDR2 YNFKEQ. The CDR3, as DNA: TGTGCCAGCAGCCAGCCGGACAGGGCAGTCTACGAGCAGTACTTC. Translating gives CASSQPDRAVYEQYF.